This TCR beta chain was recorded in a study of blood T cell repertoires in COVID-19. As handled by the study authors: Amplification from reference gene primers served as the basis for estimated nucleated cell counts. Some clones are missing from TCRdb's copy, which holds only in-frame ones; the method was immunoSEQ multiplex PCR. The V and J calls and clone size are taken from that table; D and trimming were inferred from the DNA. This table holds around 16,000 clones, less than 90% found once. V was pared by 6 bases and J by 2 bases, with 1 base of the junction left unmatched. The CDR3 is made up of 13 amino acids. Germline V gene data show CDR1 as SGHNT and CDR2 as YENEEA.

The chain links TRBV11-3 to TRBJ2-5; TRBD1 matches 9 bases. Sample: peripheral blood. The receptor was derived from a human donor in a cohort sampled during active COVID-19. CDR3 coding DNA: TGTGCCAGCAGAGGACAGGGGCAAGAGACCCAGTACTTC. Residues: CASRGQGQETQYF.